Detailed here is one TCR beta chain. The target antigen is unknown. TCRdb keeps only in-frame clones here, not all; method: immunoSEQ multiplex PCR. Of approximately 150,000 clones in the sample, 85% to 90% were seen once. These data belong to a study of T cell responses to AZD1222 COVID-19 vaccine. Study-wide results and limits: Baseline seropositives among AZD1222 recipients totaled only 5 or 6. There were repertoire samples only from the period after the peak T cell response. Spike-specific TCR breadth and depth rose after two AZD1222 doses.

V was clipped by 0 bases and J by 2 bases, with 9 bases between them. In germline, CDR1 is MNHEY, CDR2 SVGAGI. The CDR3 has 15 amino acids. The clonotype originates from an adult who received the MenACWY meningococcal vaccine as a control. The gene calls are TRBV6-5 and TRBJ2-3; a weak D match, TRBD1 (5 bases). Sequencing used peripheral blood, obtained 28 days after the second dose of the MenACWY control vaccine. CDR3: CASSYSQGYTDTQYF. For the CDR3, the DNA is TGTGCCAGCAGTTACTCCCAGGGCTACACAGATACGCAGTATTTT.